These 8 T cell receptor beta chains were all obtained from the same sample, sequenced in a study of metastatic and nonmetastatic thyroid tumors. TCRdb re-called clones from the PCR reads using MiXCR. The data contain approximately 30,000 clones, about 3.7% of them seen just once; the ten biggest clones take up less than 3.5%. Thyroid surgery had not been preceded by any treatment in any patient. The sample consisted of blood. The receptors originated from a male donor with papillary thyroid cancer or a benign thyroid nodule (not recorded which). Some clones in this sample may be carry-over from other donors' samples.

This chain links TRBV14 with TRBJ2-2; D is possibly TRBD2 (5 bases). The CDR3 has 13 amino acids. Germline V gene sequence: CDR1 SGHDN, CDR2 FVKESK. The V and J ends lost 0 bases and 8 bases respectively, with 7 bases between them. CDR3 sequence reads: CASSQEDWGELFF. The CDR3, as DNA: TGTGCCAGCAGCCAAGAGGACTGGGGGGAGCTGTTTTTT.

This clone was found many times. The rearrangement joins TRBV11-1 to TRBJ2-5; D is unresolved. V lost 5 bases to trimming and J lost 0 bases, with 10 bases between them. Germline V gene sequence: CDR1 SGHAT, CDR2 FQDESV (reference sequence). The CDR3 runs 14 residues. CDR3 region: CASSNTHNQETQYF. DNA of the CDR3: TGTGCCAGCAGCAATACCCACAACCAAGAGACCCAGTACTTC.

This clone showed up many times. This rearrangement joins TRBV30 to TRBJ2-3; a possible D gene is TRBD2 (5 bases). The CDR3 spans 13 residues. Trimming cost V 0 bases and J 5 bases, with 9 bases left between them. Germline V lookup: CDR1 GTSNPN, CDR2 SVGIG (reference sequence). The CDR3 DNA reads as TGTGCCTGGAGTGTACTGAGGGAAGATACGCAGTATTTT. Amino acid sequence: CAWSVLREDTQYF.

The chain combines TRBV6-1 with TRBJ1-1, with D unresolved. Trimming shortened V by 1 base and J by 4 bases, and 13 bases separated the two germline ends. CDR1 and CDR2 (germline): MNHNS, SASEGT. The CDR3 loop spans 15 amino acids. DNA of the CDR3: TGTGCCAGCAGTGAAGTCACGGACGGAGCCACTGAAGCTTTCTTT. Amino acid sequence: CASSEVTDGATEAFF.

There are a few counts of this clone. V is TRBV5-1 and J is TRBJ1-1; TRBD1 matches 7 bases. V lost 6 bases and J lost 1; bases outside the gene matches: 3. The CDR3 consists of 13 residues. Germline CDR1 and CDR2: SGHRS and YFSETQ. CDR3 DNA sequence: TGCGCCAGCACTCGGACAGGGAACACTGAAGCTTTCTTT. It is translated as CASTRTGNTEAFF.

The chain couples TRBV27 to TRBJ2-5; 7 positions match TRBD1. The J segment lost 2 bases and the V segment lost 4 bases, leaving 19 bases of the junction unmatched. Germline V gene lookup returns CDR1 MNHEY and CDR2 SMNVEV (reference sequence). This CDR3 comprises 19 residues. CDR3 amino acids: CASSSDRVRVRWAQETQYF. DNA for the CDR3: TGTGCCAGCAGTTCCGACAGGGTTCGGGTGCGGTGGGCTCAAGAGACCCAGTACTTC.

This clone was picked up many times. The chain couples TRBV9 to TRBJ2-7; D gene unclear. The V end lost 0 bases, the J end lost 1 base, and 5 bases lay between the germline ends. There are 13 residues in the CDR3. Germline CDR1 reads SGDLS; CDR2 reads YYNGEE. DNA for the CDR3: TGTGCCAGCAGCGTAGACCAGTCCTACGAGCAGTACTTC. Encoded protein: CASSVDQSYEQYF.

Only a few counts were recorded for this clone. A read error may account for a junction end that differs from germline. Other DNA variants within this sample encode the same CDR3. The CDR3 spells CASRGLAGLNEQFF. In DNA form, the CDR3 reads TGCGCCAGCAGAGGACTAGCGGGGCTGAATGAGCAGTTCTTC. The rearrangement uses TRBV2 and TRBJ2-1; 12 positions agree with TRBD2. From germline, CDR1 is SNHLY and CDR2 FYNNEI. This CDR3 region has 14 residues.